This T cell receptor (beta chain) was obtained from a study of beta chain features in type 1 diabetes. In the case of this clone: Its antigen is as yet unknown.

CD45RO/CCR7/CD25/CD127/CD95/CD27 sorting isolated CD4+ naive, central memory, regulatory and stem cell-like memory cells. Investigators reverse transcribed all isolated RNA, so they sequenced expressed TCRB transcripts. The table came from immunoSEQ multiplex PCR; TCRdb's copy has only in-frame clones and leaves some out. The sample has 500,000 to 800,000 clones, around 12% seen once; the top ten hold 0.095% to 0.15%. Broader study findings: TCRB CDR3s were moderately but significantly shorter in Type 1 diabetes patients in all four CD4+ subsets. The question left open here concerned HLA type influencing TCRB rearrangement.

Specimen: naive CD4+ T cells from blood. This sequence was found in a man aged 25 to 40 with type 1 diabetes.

The CDR3 region has the DNA TGTGCCAGTAGTAAGACAGGGGGCCTAGCCTACGAGCAGTACTTC. It is translated as CASSKTGGLAYEQYF. The genes are TRBV19 and TRBJ2-7, with 10 bases that match TRBD1. The CDR3 is 15 amino acids. CDR1 is LNHDA and CDR2 is SQIVND in the germline V gene (reference sequence). Trimming removed 4 bases from V and 2 bases from J; junction bases left unmatched: 5. Complete variable domain (other parts from reference TRBV19 and TRBJ2-7): DGGITQSPKYLFRKEGQNVTLSCEQNLNHDAMYWYRQDPGQGLRLIYYSQIVNDFQKGDIAEGYSVSREKKESFPLTVTSAQKNPTAFYLCASSKTGGLAYEQYFGPGTRLTVT.